This is a list of T cell receptor beta chains from one sample in a study of cytomegalovirus exposure and HLA in healthy donors. Generated by immunoSEQ multiplex PCR, the TCRdb table keeps only in-frame clones and is missing some. The repertoire has tens of thousands of clones, around 90% of them found once; the top ten carry roughly 1%. What was sequenced was PBMCs. The receptors stem from a man aged 18 to 30 in good health and CMV-seronegative. CDR3s include the opening cysteine and the closing phenylalanine or tryptophan. A D gene is named only where the DNA matches it firmly. Clone size is stated in some rows and not others, as once, few, many or a class when expanded.

TRBV18,TRBJ2-5,once,TRBD2,TGTGCCAGCTCACCAAGCCTAGCGGGAACACAAGAGACCCAGTACTTC,CASSPSLAGTQETQYF
TRBV28,TRBJ2-7,-,-,TGTGCCAGCAGTTTAAACGACTACTCCTACGAGCAGTACTTC,CASSLNDYSYEQYF
TRBV30,TRBJ2-7,-,TRBD2,TGTGCCTGGAGTTCCTGGACTAGCGCGGAGGAGCAGTACTTC,CAWSSWTSAEEQYF
TRBV5-6,TRBJ2-5,-,-,TGTGCCAGCAGCTTGGTAACCCGCGGGGCAAAAGAGACCCAGTACTTC,CASSLVTRGAKETQYF
TRBV2,TRBJ2-5,-,TRBD1,TGTGCCAGCAGTGAGTCGACAGGGTTGAAGACCCAGTACTTC,CASSESTGLKTQYF
TRBV6-1,TRBJ2-1,-,-,TGTGCCAGCAGTGAAGGTGTGGGCACGGGGTACAATGAGCAGTTCTTC,CASSEGVGTGYNEQFF
TRBV28,TRBJ2-3,-,-,TGTGCCAGCAGTTTATACGGGAGTGTAGTTACGCAGTATTTT,CASSLYGSVVTQYF
TRBV18,TRBJ2-7,-,TRBD2,TGTGCCAGCTCCCTCGGGACTAGCGGAGACTACGAGCAGTACTTC,CASSLGTSGDYEQYF
TRBV2,TRBJ2-1,-,-,TGTGCCAGCAGTGCGGTCGATGAGCAGTTCTTC,CASSAVDEQFF
TRBV4-3,TRBJ2-7,-,TRBD1,TGCGCCAGCAGCCCAAGGGTACAGGGGGCAGACGAGCAGTACTTC,CASSPRVQGADEQYF
TRBV7-9,TRBJ2-3,-,-,TGTGCCAGCAGCTTAACCCTCGCGGGCGATACGCAGTATTTT,CASSLTLAGDTQYF
TRBV15,TRBJ1-5,-,TRBD1,TGTGCCACCAGCAGATCTTCGGACAGGAAGGGCAATCAGCCCCAGCATTTT,CATSRSSDRKGNQPQHF
TRBV28,TRBJ2-7,-,-,TGTGCCAGCAGTAAACAGACGGTGCTTCAGGAGCAGTACTTC,CASSKQTVLQEQYF
TRBV6-1,TRBJ1-5,-,-,TGTGCCAGCAGCGGGGACATAGAAAATCAGCCCCAGCATTTT,CASSGDIENQPQHF
TRBV2,TRBJ2-7,once,-,TGTGCCAGCAGTGAAGGGGGGCAGCGGGATTTCTACGAGCAGTACTTC,CASSEGGQRDFYEQYF
TRBV20-1,TRBJ1-5,-,-,TGCAGTGCTACTCCGAATCAGCCCCAGCATTTT,CSATPNQPQHF
TRBV2,TRBJ1-3,-,-,TGTGCCAGCAGCTTCGACTTACCCTCTGGAAACACCATATATTTT,CASSFDLPSGNTIYF
TRBV2,TRBJ2-1,-,TRBD2,TGTGCCAGCAGTGAAACAGCGGGAGGGCCAATGAGCTCCTACAATGAGCAGTTCTTC,CASSETAGGPMSSYNEQFF
TRBV9,TRBJ1-2,-,-,TGTGCCAGCAGCAAAGGTGGAGGGCGGTGGGTCTATGGCTACACCTTC,CASSKGGGRWVYGYTF
TRBV28,TRBJ2-7,-,-,TGTGCCAGCAGTCTACCGGGGGTGTGGTACGAGCAGTACTTC,CASSLPGVWYEQYF
TRBV27,TRBJ2-1,once,-,TGTGCCAGCAGTTTAGATGGGGCAGGAACCTACAATGAGCAGTTCTTC,CASSLDGAGTYNEQFF
TRBV28,TRBJ2-7,-,-,TGTGCCAGCAGTCTCAAAGCAGGGGCGGGGGACTACGAGCAGTACTTC,CASSLKAGAGDYEQYF
TRBV28,TRBJ2-7,-,TRBD2,TGTGCCAGCATAAGCGGGATCCCCTCCTACGAGCAGTACTTC,CASISGIPSYEQYF
TRBV9,TRBJ2-7,-,TRBD1,TGTGCCAGCAGCCCTTGGGACAGGGGGAGCGAGCAGTACTTC,CASSPWDRGSEQYF
TRBV28,TRBJ1-5,-,-,TGTGCCAGCAGTGGGGGCAGGGGTCAGCCCCAGCATTTT,CASSGGRGQPQHF
TRBV27,TRBJ2-2,-,TRBD1,TGTGCCAGCAGTGGGACAGCCACCGGGGAGCTGTTTTTT,CASSGTATGELFF
TRBV28,TRBJ2-7,-,-,TGTGCCAGCAGTCGATGGAGTAAGTACGAGCAGTACTTC,CASSRWSKYEQYF
TRBV19,TRBJ2-7,-,-,TGTGCCAGTAGTTACAGCGGTCCCTCCTACGAGCAGTACTTC,CASSYSGPSYEQYF
TRBV9,TRBJ1-3,-,-,TGTGCCAGCAGCGTAGGAACAGCTGGAAACACCATATATTTT,CASSVGTAGNTIYF
TRBV19,TRBJ2-1,-,-,TGTGCCAGTAGTGGAGTACAAAGCTCCTACAATGAGCAGTTCTTC,CASSGVQSSYNEQFF
TRBV25-1,TRBJ2-1,-,TRBD2,TGTGCCAGCAGTGATACTAGCGGGACGGTCTACAATGAGCAGTTCTTC,CASSDTSGTVYNEQFF
TRBV27,TRBJ2-1,-,-,TGTGCCAGCAGTTTAGAGGCCTTCTCCTACAATGAGCAGTTCTTC,CASSLEAFSYNEQFF
TRBV28,TRBJ2-7,-,-,TGTGCCAGCAGTCGGGACATGGATCCCTACGAGCAGTACTTC,CASSRDMDPYEQYF
TRBV13,TRBJ1-1,-,TRBD1,TGTGCCAGCAGCCTCGACCTCAGGGGGATGAACACTGAAGCTTTCTTT,CASSLDLRGMNTEAFF
TRBV29-1,TRBJ2-1,-,TRBD2,TGCAGCGTTGGGGGACTAGCGAGGAGCTCCTACAATGAGCAGTTCTTC,CSVGGLARSSYNEQFF
TRBV9,TRBJ2-7,-,-,TGTGCCAGCAGCGTAGACGGGGGTAGGCGGGACGAGCAGTACTTC,CASSVDGGRRDEQYF
TRBV6-1,TRBJ1-3,-,TRBD1,TGTGCCAGCAGTGAACCCAGGGGGCAGGGAAACACCATATATTTT,CASSEPRGQGNTIYF
TRBV28,TRBJ1-1,-,TRBD1,TGTGCCAGCAGCCATTACAGGGGTGAGACTGAAGCTTTCTTT,CASSHYRGETEAFF
TRBV18,TRBJ2-7,-,TRBD2,TGTGCCAGCTCAGCGACTCGCGGACTAGCGTTATACGAGCAGTACTTC,CASSATRGLALYEQYF
TRBV5-8,TRBJ2-7,-,TRBD1,TGTGCCAGCAGCTTACGATATGAGGACAGGGAGGCTAACGAGCAGTACTTC,CASSLRYEDREANEQYF
TRBV10-3,TRBJ2-3,-,-,TGTGCCATCAGTGAGTCGCCGAGAAGCACAGATACGCAGTATTTT,CAISESPRSTDTQYF
TRBV6-5,TRBJ1-5,-,-,TGTGCCAGGGGCATGAATCAGCCCCAGCATTTT,CARGMNQPQHF
TRBV28,TRBJ2-3,once,-,TGTGCCAGCAGTTACCTACAGGGAGCAAATACGCAGTATTTT,CASSYLQGANTQYF